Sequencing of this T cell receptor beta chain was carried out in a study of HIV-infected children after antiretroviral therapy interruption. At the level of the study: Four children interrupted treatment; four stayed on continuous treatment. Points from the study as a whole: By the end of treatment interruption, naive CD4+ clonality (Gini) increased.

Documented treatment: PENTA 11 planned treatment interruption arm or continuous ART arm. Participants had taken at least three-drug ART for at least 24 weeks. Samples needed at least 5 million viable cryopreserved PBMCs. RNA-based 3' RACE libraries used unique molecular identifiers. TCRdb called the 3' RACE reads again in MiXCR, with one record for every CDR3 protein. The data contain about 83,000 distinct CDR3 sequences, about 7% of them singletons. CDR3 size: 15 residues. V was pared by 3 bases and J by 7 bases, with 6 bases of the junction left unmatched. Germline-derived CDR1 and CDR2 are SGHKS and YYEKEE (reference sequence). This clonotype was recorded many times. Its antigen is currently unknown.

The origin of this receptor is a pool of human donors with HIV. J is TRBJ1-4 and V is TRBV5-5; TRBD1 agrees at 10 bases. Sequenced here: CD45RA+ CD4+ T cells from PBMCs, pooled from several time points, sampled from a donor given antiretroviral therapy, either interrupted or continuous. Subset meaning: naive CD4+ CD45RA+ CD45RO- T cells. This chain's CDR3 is CASSWGDRGLEKLFF. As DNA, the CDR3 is TGTGCCAGCAGCTGGGGAGACAGGGGGCTTGAAAAACTGTTTTTT.